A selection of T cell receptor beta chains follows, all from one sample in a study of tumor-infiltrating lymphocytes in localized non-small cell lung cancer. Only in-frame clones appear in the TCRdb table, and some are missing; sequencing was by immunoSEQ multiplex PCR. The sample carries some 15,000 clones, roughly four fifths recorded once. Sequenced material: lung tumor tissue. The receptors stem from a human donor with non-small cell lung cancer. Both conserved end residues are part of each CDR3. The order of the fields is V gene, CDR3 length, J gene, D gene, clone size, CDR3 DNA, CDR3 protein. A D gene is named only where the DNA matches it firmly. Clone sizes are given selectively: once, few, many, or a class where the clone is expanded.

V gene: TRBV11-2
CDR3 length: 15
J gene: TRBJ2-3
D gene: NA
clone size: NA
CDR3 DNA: TGTGCCAGCAGCTTAGGGGCAGGGAGCACAGATACGCAGTATTTT
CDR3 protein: CASSLGAGSTDTQYF

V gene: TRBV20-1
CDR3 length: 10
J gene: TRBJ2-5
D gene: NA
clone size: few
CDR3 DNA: TGCAGTGCCGGCCACCAGACCCAGTACTTC
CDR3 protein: CSAGHQTQYF

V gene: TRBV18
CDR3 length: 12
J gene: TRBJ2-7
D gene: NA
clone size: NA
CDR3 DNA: TGTGCCAGCTCACCACGGGGGTACGAGCAGTACTTC
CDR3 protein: CASSPRGYEQYF

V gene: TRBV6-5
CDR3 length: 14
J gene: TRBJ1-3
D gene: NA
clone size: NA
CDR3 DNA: TGTGCCAGCAGTCCAGGGCGGTCTGGAAACACCATATATTTT
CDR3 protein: CASSPGRSGNTIYF

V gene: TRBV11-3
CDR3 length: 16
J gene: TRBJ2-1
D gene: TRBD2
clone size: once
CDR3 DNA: TGTGCCAGCAGCTTAGATGAGGGACTAGCGCCCAATGAGCAGTTCTTC
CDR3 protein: CASSLDEGLAPNEQFF

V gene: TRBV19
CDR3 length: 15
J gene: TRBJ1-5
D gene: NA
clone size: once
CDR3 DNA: TGTGCCAGTAGACGATTGGCAAACAGCAATCAGCCCCAGCATTTT
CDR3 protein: CASRRLANSNQPQHF

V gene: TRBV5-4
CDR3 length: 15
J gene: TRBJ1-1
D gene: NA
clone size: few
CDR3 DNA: TGTGCCAGCAGCCCAGGAGGCCCAATGAACACTGAAGCTTTCTTT
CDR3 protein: CASSPGGPMNTEAFF

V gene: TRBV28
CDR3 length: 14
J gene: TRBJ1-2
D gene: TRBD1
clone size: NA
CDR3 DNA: TGTGCCAGCAGTCAGGGGGCGACTAACTATGGCTACACCTTC
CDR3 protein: CASSQGATNYGYTF

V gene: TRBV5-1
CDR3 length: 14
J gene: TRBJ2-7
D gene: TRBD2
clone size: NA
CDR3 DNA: TGCGCCAGCGGGACTAGCGGGGCCCTCTACGAGCAGTACTTC
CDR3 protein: CASGTSGALYEQYF

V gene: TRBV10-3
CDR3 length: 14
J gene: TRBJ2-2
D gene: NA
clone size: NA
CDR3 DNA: TGTGCCATCAGTCCCAACCTGAACACCGGGGAGCTGTTTTTT
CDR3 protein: CAISPNLNTGELFF

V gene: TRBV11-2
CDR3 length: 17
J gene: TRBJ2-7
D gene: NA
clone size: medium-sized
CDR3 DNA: TGTGCCAGCAGCCTTCCTCCGATGGGGGAGAGGACCTACGAGCAGTACTTC
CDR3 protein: CASSLPPMGERTYEQYF

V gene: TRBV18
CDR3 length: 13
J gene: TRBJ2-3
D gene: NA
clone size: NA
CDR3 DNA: TGTGCCAGCTCACCACCGGTCACAGATACGCAGTATTTT
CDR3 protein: CASSPPVTDTQYF

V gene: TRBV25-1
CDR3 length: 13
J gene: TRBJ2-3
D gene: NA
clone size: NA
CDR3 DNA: TGTGCCAGCAGTGGGAGACTAGTGGATACGCAGTATTTT
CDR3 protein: CASSGRLVDTQYF

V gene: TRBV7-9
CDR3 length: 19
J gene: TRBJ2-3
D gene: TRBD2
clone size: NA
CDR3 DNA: TGTGCCAGCAGCTTAGGGCTAGCGGGAATTATTTCTAGCACAGATACGCAGTATTTT
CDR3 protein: CASSLGLAGIISSTDTQYF

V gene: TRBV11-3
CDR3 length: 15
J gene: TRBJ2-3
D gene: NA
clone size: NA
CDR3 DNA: TGTGCCAGCAGCTTAGGGGGGGCCCCCACAGATACGCAGTATTTT
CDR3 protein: CASSLGGAPTDTQYF

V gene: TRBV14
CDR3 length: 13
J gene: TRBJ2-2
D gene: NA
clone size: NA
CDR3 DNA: TGTGCCAGCAGCCAACCGTCCGTGGGGGAGCTGTTTTTT
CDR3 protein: CASSQPSVGELFF

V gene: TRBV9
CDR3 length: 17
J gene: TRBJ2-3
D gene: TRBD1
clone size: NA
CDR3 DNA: TGTGCCAGCAGCCTAACCGGACAGGGAATGGGCACAGATACGCAGTATTTT
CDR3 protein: CASSLTGQGMGTDTQYF

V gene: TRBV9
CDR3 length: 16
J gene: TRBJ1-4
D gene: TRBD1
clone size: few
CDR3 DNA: TGTGCCAGCAGCACCCGCCCGGGACAGAGTAATGAAAAACTGTTTTTT
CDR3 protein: CASSTRPGQSNEKLFF

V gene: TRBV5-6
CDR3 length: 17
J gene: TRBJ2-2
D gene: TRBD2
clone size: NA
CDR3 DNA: TGTGCCAGCAGCATGGGACTAGCGGGAGCGACAACCGGGGAGCTGTTTTTT
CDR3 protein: CASSMGLAGATTGELFF

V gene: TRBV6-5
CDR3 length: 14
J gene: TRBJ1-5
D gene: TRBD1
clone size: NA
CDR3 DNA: TGTGCCAGCAGTTGGACAGGGGGCAATCAGCCCCAGCATTTT
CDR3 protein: CASSWTGGNQPQHF

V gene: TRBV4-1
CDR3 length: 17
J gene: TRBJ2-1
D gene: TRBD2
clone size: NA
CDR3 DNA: TGCGCCAGCAGCCAAGACGGGGCGGGAGGGGTTGGCAATGAGCAGTTCTTC
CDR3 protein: CASSQDGAGGVGNEQFF

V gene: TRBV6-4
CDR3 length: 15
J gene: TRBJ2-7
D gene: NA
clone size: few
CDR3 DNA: TGTGCCAGCCGCCGGGCGGCGGACGTCTCCTACGAGCAGTACTTC
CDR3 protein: CASRRAADVSYEQYF

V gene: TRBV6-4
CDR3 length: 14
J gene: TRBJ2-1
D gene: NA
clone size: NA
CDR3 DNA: TGTGCCAGCAGTGACTCACTAGACCACAATGAGCAGTTCTTC
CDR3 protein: CASSDSLDHNEQFF

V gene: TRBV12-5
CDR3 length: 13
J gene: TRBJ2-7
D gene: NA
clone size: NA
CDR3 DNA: TGTGCTAGTGGTTTGGAGGGACGGGACGAGCAGTACTTC
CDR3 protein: CASGLEGRDEQYF

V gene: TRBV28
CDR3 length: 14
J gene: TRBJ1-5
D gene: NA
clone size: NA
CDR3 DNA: TGTGCCAGCAGTTTATCAGGATTTAATCAGCCCCAGCATTTT
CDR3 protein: CASSLSGFNQPQHF

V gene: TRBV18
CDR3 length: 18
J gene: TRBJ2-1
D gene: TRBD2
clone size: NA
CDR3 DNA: TGTGCCAGCTCACCACAGAGACTCACTAGCGGGGGGGCCCATGAGCAGTTCTTC
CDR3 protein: CASSPQRLTSGGAHEQFF

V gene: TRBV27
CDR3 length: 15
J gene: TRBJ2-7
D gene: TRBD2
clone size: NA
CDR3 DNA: TGTGCCAGCAGTTTAAAGCGGGGGTTCTCCTACGAGCAGTACTTC
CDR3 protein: CASSLKRGFSYEQYF

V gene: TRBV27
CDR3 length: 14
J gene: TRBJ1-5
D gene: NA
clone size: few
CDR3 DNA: TGTGCCAGCAGTTTAGGTGGGGTCGGGCAGCCCCAGCATTTT
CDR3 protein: CASSLGGVGQPQHF

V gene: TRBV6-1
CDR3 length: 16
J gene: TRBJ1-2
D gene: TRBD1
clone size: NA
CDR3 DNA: TGTGCCAGCAGTGCAACAGGGGGCAGAATTGACTATGGCTACACCTTC
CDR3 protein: CASSATGGRIDYGYTF

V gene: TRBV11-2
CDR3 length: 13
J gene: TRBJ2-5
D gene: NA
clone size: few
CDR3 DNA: TGTGCCAGCAGCTTAGAGTATCGGAAGACCCAGTACTTC
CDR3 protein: CASSLEYRKTQYF

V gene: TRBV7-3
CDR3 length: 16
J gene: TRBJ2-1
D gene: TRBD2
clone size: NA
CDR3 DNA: TGTGCCAGCAGCTTAGGTTTGACTAGCGGGAGGGAGGGGCAGTTCTTC
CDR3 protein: CASSLGLTSGREGQFF

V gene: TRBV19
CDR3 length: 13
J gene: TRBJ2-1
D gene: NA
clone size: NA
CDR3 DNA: TGTGCCAGTAGTTCGGGTCCAGCCGGTGAGCAGTTCTTC
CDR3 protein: CASSSGPAGEQFF

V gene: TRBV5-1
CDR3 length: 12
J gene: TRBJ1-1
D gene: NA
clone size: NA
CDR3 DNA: TGCGCCAGCAGCTTGGAGGGCACTGAAGCTTTCTTT
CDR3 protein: CASSLEGTEAFF

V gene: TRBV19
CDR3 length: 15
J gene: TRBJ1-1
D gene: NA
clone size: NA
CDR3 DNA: TGTGCCAGTAGTATAGAGGGGGCCCTGAACACTGAAGCTTTCTTT
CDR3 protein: CASSIEGALNTEAFF

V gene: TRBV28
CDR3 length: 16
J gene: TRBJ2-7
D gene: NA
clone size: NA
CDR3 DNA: TGTGCCAGCAGCCACCCCTGGCAGGGGCGGACCTACGAGCAGTACTTC
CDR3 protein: CASSHPWQGRTYEQYF

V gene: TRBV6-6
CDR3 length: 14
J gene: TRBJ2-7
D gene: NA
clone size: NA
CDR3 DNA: TGTGCCAGCAGCTCTCAGGGGCTAGCGTACGAGCAGTACTTC
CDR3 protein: CASSSQGLAYEQYF

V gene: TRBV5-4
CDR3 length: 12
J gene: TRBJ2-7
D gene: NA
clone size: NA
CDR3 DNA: TGTGCCAGCAGCCCGGACGGGACTCTAAATCGCTTC
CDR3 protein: CASSPDGTLNRF

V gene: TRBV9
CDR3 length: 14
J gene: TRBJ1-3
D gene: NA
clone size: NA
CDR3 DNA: TGTGCCAGCAGCGTAGCTTCCCTGGGCGGGTACCTGAATTTT
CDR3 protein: CASSVASLGGYLNF

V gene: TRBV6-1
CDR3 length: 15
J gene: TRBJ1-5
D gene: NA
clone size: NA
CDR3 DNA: TGTGCCAGCAGTGAAGGCCCGGTATACAATCAGCCCCAGCATTTT
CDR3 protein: CASSEGPVYNQPQHF

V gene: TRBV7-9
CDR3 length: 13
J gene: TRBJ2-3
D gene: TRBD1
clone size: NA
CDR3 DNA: TGTGCCAGCACAGACAGGGCCACGGATACGCAGTATTTT
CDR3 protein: CASTDRATDTQYF

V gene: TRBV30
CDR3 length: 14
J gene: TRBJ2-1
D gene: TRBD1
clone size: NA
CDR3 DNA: TGTGCCTGTACACGGGACAGGCGGTTCAATGAGCAGTTCTTC
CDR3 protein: CACTRDRRFNEQFF

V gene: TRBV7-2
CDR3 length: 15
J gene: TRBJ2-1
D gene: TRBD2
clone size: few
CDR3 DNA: TGTGCCAGCAGCTTCAATAGCGGGACCTGGGGAGAGCAGTTCTTC
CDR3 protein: CASSFNSGTWGEQFF

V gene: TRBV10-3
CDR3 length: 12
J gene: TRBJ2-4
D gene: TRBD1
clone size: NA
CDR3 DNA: TGTGCCATCAAAGACAGGGAAAACATTCAGTACTTC
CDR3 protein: CAIKDRENIQYF

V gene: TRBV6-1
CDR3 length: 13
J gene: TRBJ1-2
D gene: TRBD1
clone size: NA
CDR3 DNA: TGTGCCAGCAGGATACAGGGGGCAGGCGGCTACACCTTC
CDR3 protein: CASRIQGAGGYTF

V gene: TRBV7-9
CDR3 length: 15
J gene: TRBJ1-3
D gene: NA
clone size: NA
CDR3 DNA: TGTGCCAGCAGCTTATGGCGGGGGCCTGGAAACACCATATATTTT
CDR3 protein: CASSLWRGPGNTIYF

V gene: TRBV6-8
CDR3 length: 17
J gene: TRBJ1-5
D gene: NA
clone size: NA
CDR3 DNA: TGTGCCAGCAGTTACGGCCAGGGAGGGGGGGAGGATCAGCCCCAGCATTTT
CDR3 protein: CASSYGQGGGEDQPQHF